One and the same sample provided the 17 T cell receptor beta chains below, sequenced in a study of T-cell memory formation after mild COVID-19. TCRdb reprocessed the 5' RACE reads with MiXCR, giving one entry per CDR3 protein. The top ten hold under 25% of the sample, which has under 550,000 distinct CDR3 sequences, under 20% seen once. Material for sequencing was PBMCs or a T cell subset sorted from them (not recorded which). The source of these receptors is a man between 18 and 29 years old who had mild COVID-19 (a few samples of this study predate the infection). Cell type and time point are not known.

The rearrangement joins TRBV7-3 to TRBJ2-1; 10 nucleotides agree with TRBD2. This CDR3 has 16 residues. In germline, CDR1 is SGHTA, CDR2 FQGTGA. J gave up 6 bases and V 1 base, and 6 bases lay outside the gene matches. The CDR3 protein is CASSLRLAGEINEQFF. Written as DNA, the CDR3 is TGTGCCAGCAGCTTAAGGCTAGCGGGGGAAATCAATGAGCAGTTCTTC.

The sample holds a few counts of this clonotype. J is TRBJ1-1 and V is TRBV7-2; TRBD1 might be the D (5 bases). The CDR3 has 14 amino acids. CDR1 and CDR2 from the germline V gene are SGHTA and FQGNSA. The V gene lost 0 bases and the J gene lost 8 bases, with 13 bases spanning the gap. In DNA form, the CDR3 reads TGTGCCAGCAGCTTAGCGATGGGGACCCGGGAAGCTTTCTTT. Amino acid sequence: CASSLAMGTREAFF.

This clonotype was seen more than once but under ten times. J is TRBJ1-2 and V is TRBV7-9; tentative D call: TRBD1 (6 bases). CDR3 length: 15 amino acids. Germline V gene data show CDR1 as SEHNR and CDR2 as FQNEAQ (reference sequence). Between the trimmed V and J ends, which lost 5 bases and 2 bases, there was a span of 15 bases. The CDR3 DNA is TGTGCCAGCAGCCAAACAGGGCGCCCGAACTATGGCTACACCTTC. Protein product: CASSQTGRPNYGYTF.

In this sample, this clonotype turned up a few times. This rearrangement joins TRBV20-1 to TRBJ1-2; D not certain. Per germline, CDR1 DFQATT and CDR2 SNEGSKA (reference sequence). CDR3 length: 13 residues. Trimming stripped 3 bases from V and 4 bases from J, with 12 bases between. The chain's CDR3 is CSARVGTSYGYTF. CDR3 DNA: TGCAGTGCTAGGGTCGGAACGTCCTATGGCTACACCTTC.

The sample holds many counts of this clonotype. V is TRBV5-1 and J is TRBJ2-3; no clear D. The CDR3 has 13 residues. The germline CDR1 and CDR2 sequences are SGHRS and YFSETQ. Trimming left V 3 bases short and J 6 bases short, with 11 bases between. As DNA, the CDR3 is TGCGCCAGCAGCTCCGACGTCACGGATACGCAGTATTTT. Translation gives CASSSDVTDTQYF.

A few counts support this clonotype. The chain joins TRBV20-1 to TRBJ2-2; D ambiguous. With 2 bases removed from V and 6 bases from J, the gap between germline ends came to 4 bases. The CDR3 runs to 11 residues. Germline V lookup: CDR1 DFQATT, CDR2 SNEGSKA (reference sequence). The CDR3 loop is CSARPAGELFF. The CDR3 coding sequence is TGCAGTGCTAGACCCGCCGGGGAGCTGTTTTTT.

The rearrangement joins TRBV7-2 to TRBJ2-3, with D perhaps TRBD1 or TRBD2 (5 bases each). From germline, CDR1 is SGHTA and CDR2 FQGNSA. Deletions cut 4 bases from V and 0 bases from J, with 14 bases between. CDR3 length equals 16 residues. The CDR3 region is CASSSPRGGSTDTQYF. For the CDR3, the DNA is TGTGCCAGCAGCTCGCCTCGGGGCGGAAGCACAGATACGCAGTATTTT.

This clonotype has more than one count but fewer than ten. The chain uses TRBV4-3 and TRBJ2-2; TRBD1 aligns across 8 bases. This CDR3 region has 18 residues. J gave up 1 base and V 0 bases, and 7 bases lay outside the gene matches. Germline lookup yields CDR1 LGHNA and CDR2 YSLEER. CDR3 coding DNA: TGCGCCAGCAGCCAAGAGGGACAGGCCTTGTTGAACACCGGGGAGCTGTTTTTT. Translating gives CASSQEGQALLNTGELFF.

This sequence joins TRBV12-3 or TRBV12-4 and TRBJ1-2; unclear D gene. Trimming removed 5 bases from V and 4 bases from J, with 11 bases in between. This CDR3 spans 13 amino acids. CDR3 sequence (DNA): TGTGCCAGCAGTCCTGTAAGGGCCTATGGCTACACCTTC. The encoded protein is CASSPVRAYGYTF.

In this sample, this clonotype turned up a few times. The chain links TRBV7-2 to TRBJ1-5; TRBD1 matches 8 bases. Germline CDR1 reads SGHTA; CDR2 reads FQGNSA. This CDR3 spans 14 amino acids. V was clipped by 5 bases and J by 7 bases; unmatched bases: 7. The CDR3 DNA is TGTGCCAGCAGCGTGGACAGGGCCGGCCAGCCCCAGCATTTT. Its translation is CASSVDRAGQPQHF.

This clonotype appeared a few times. The chain employs TRBV6-5 and TRBJ2-2, with D uncertain. Germline loops: CDR1 MNHEY, CDR2 SVGAGI. Trimming stripped 2 bases from V and 3 bases from J, with 7 bases between. The CDR3 extends over 14 amino acids. This chain's CDR3 is CASSYGDHTGELFF. CDR3 in DNA: TGTGCCAGCAGTTACGGGGATCACACCGGGGAGCTGTTTTTT.

The chain combines TRBV5-1 with TRBJ2-5; 9 positions match TRBD1. With 3 bases clipped from V and 5 bases from J, the junction kept 11 bases outside the gene matches. The CDR3 covers 16 residues. Germline CDR1 is SGHRS and CDR2 is YFSETQ. CDR3 protein: CASSSTGTGLAETQYF. CDR3 DNA: TGCGCCAGCAGCTCCACCGGGACAGGGCTGGCGGAGACCCAGTACTTC.

The chain links TRBV11-2 to TRBJ2-5, with TRBD1 identical over 9 bases. The V segment lost 5 bases and the J segment 5 bases; nucleotides outside the gene matches: 12. Germline CDR1 is SGHAT and CDR2 is FQNNGV. CDR3 length: 16 amino acids. CDR3 region: CASSPWTGAGRETQYF. For the CDR3, the DNA is TGTGCCAGCAGCCCTTGGACAGGGGCGGGCCGGGAGACCCAGTACTTC.

This clonotype has only a few counts. J is TRBJ2-1 and V is TRBV12-5; TRBD2 is a possible D gene (7 bases). Germline V lookup: CDR1 LGHNT, CDR2 FRNRAP. The CDR3 extends over 15 amino acids. Trimming stripped 0 bases from V and 9 bases from J, with 15 bases between. The CDR3 nucleotides are TGTGCTAGTGGTTTGGTCCTAAAGGGGGAGGGTGAGCAGTTCTTC. Amino acid sequence: CASGLVLKGEGEQFF.

The chain links TRBV27 to TRBJ2-2; D call uncertain. This CDR3 comprises 14 residues. Germline lookup yields CDR1 MNHEY and CDR2 SMNVEV (reference sequence). Trimming pared 10 bases from V and 0 bases from J, leaving 12 bases between. For the CDR3, the DNA is TGTGCCACCGCGCTTTTCGCGAACACCGGGGAGCTGTTTTTT. It encodes CATALFANTGELFF.

The genes are TRBV10-3 and TRBJ1-5; D is uncertain. Germline-derived CDR1 and CDR2 are ENHRY and SYGVKD. The V end lost 3 bases, the J end lost 0 bases, and 6 bases lay between the germline ends. This CDR3 spans 14 amino acids. In DNA form, the CDR3 reads TGTGCCATCAGTGAAAGGGCTAGCAATCAGCCCCAGCATTTT. Translating gives CAISERASNQPQHF.

A few counts support this clonotype. The chain recombines TRBV7-9 with TRBJ2-5; 8 bases align to TRBD1. Trimming removed 3 bases from V and 4 bases from J; junction bases left unmatched: 7. This CDR3 spans 15 amino acids. Looked up from germline, CDR1 is SEHNR and CDR2 is FQNEAQ (reference sequence). CDR3 region: CASSFLSGGVETQYF. The CDR3 nucleotides read TGTGCCAGCAGCTTTTTGTCAGGGGGCGTAGAGACCCAGTACTTC.